This TCR beta chain was retrieved from a study of shared clonotypes between healthy human individuals. Some clones are missing from TCRdb's copy, which holds only in-frame ones; the method was immunoSEQ multiplex PCR. Of about 2.1 million clones detected, around 93% appear once; the ten largest clones hold around 1.7%. Naive CD8 populations comprised CD45RO-negative cells positively selected for CCR7, excluding terminally differentiated effector memory CD45RA+ cells. Germline V CDR1 and CDR2: SGHDT, YYEEEE. Trimming took 3 bases from V and 3 from J; bases not matched to a gene: 6. This CDR3 spans 15 amino acids.

Source material: naive CD8+ T cells from PBMCs. This chain links TRBV5-6 with TRBJ2-7, with TRBD1 identical over 10 bases. This receptor was obtained from a man aged 18 to 29 in good health. Some clones in this sample may be carry-over from other donors' samples. The CDR3 loop is CASSSTDRGDYEQYF. The CDR3 region has the DNA TGTGCCAGCAGCTCCACGGACAGGGGGGACTACGAGCAGTACTTC. The whole variable domain, filled in from reference TRBV5-6 and TRBJ2-7, reads DAGVTQSPTHLIKTRGQQVTLRCSPKSGHDTVSWYQQALGQGPQFIFQYYEEEERQRGNFPDRFSGHQFPNYSSELNVNALLLGDSALYLCASSSTDRGDYEQYFGPGTRLTVT.